The 26 T cell receptor beta chains below were found in one sample sequenced in a study of T cells in Graves' hyperthyroidism and ophthalmopathy. Amplification of TCR beta CDR3 regions was performed using RNA transcripts as template. First-round RT-PCR of the TCR CDR3 relied on the HTBI primer set. TCRdb processed the multiplex PCR reads anew with MiXCR; each CDR3 protein has one entry. Of hundreds of thousands of distinct CDR3 sequences listed, less than 15% were seen once; the top ten hold about 10%. The sample comprised blood. Receptors originate from a woman aged 18-29 years with Graves' hyperthyroidism.

This clonotype was counted only a few times. V gene TRBV6-1 combines with J gene TRBJ1-5; maybe TRBD1 (5 bases). Trimming stripped 5 bases from V and 6 bases from J, with 17 bases between. This CDR3 region has 15 residues. Germline CDR1 reads MNHNS; CDR2 reads SASEGT. For the CDR3, the DNA is TGTGCCAGCAGTTGGGGCGGCGAGGTCGGTCAGCCCCAGCATTTT. Its protein product is CASSWGGEVGQPQHF.

This chain uses TRBV30 with TRBJ2-3, with D hard to call. CDR3 size: 14 residues. The V end lost 2 bases, the J end lost 5 bases, and 14 bases lay between the germline ends. CDR1 and CDR2 (germline): GTSNPN, SVGIG (reference sequence). The chain's CDR3 is CAWSLGITGDTQYF. The CDR3 nucleotides read TGTGCCTGGAGTTTGGGGATTACTGGAGATACGCAGTATTTT.

V usage is TRBV7-9 and J usage is TRBJ1-2; D may be TRBD1 (5 bases). V was cut by 1 base and J by 2 bases, with 11 bases left in between. This CDR3 comprises 15 residues. Germline CDR1 is SEHNR and CDR2 is FQNEAQ (reference sequence). CDR3 loop: CASSLGGGVNYGYTF. Here the CDR3 DNA reads TGTGCCAGCAGCTTAGGGGGCGGCGTGAACTATGGCTACACCTTC.

This clonotype was recorded a few times. The chain has TRBV12-3 or TRBV12-4 and TRBJ2-7; D may be TRBD1 or TRBD2 (7 bases each). There are 15 residues in the CDR3. V shed 1 base and J shed 3 bases, with 13 bases lying between them. The CDR3 DNA is TGTGCCAGCAGTTTAGTTCAGGGGGGGGACTACGAGCAGTACTTC. Its translation: CASSLVQGGDYEQYF.

This clonotype was counted many times. For the CDR3, the DNA is TGCAGTGCTAGAGATCCCGGGACAGGGACCTACGAGCAGTACTTC. Translating it yields CSARDPGTGTYEQYF. V is TRBV20-1 and J is TRBJ2-7; 9 nucleotides line up with TRBD1. Unmatched junction bases numbered 5, after V lost 0 bases and J lost 2 bases. The germline gives CDR1 DFQATT, CDR2 SNEGSKA (reference sequence). This CDR3 comprises 15 residues.

V is TRBV6-2 or TRBV6-3 and J is TRBJ2-7; D gene unclear. V lost 6 bases and J 6 bases, leaving 15 bases between the germline ends. The CDR3 is 13 residues long. CDR1 MNHEY and CDR2 SVGEGT come from the germline V gene. CDR3 residues: CASSLPGPIEQYF. In nucleotides, the CDR3 is TGTGCCAGCAGCCTACCGGGCCCTATCGAGCAGTACTTC.

This clonotype was counted ten times or more. This chain connects TRBV30 to TRBJ2-3; no clear D gene. The CDR3 has 16 amino acids. Looked up from germline, CDR1 is GTSNPN and CDR2 is SVGIG (reference sequence). Trimming removed 2 bases at V and 0 bases at J, with 15 bases between. The CDR3 loop is CAWSPGRRSSTDTQYF. CDR3 nucleotides: TGTGCCTGGAGTCCAGGAAGGCGGAGTAGCACAGATACGCAGTATTTT.

This clonotype was counted ten times or more. V is TRBV3-1 and J is TRBJ2-5; 10 nucleotides align to TRBD2. This CDR3 contains 16 residues. Unmatched junction bases numbered 6, after V lost 4 bases and J lost 1 base. Germline loops: CDR1 LGHDT, CDR2 YNNKEL (reference sequence). The CDR3 bases are TGTGCCAGCAGCCTCGGGACTAGCGCCCTCCAAGAGACCCAGTACTTC. As protein: CASSLGTSALQETQYF.

This clonotype showed up just a few times. This chain links TRBV6-1 with TRBJ1-2; D may be TRBD1 (6 bases). Germline loops: CDR1 MNHNS, CDR2 SASEGT. CDR3 size: 14 residues. Trimming took off 11 bases at V and 1 base at J, with 17 bases between the two ends. CDR3 residues: CAGRGGMYNYGYTF. The CDR3 DNA sequence: TGTGCCGGAAGGGGGGGAATGTATAACTATGGCTACACCTTC.

Comment on this clonotype: At one end the junction does not follow the germline gene, possibly because of a read error. The chain is built from TRBV7-9 and TRBJ2-2; no firm D call. This CDR3 has 14 residues. Looked up from germline, CDR1 is SEHNR and CDR2 is FQNEAQ (reference sequence). CDR3 region: CASNLVQATGELFF. Written as DNA, the CDR3 is TGTGCCAGCAACTTAGTGCAGGCCACCGGGGAGCTGTTTTTT. Drawing the rest from reference TRBV7-9 and TRBJ2-2, the complete variable domain is DTGVSQNPRHKITKRGQNVTFRCDPISEHNRLYWYRQTLGQGPEFLTYFQNEAQLEKSRLLSDRFSAERPKGSFSTLEIQRTEQGDSAMYLCASNLVQATGELFFGEGSRLTVL.

This CDR3 reads CASGPPRLAEGDEQYF. DNA of the CDR3: TGTGCCAGCGGTCCGCCTCGACTAGCGGAGGGGGACGAGCAGTACTTC. This chain links TRBV28 with TRBJ2-7, with 9 bases aligning to TRBD2. Germline V lookup: CDR1 MDHEN, CDR2 SYDVKM. This CDR3 is built from 16 residues. With 8 bases clipped from V and 5 bases from J, the junction kept 16 bases outside the gene matches.

The sample holds many counts of this clonotype. The chain uses TRBV29-1 and TRBJ2-1, with TRBD2 as a possible D gene (6 bases). This CDR3 is built from 16 residues. The germline V gene has CDR1 SQVTM and CDR2 ANQGSEA. V was clipped by 0 bases and J by 6 bases, with 18 bases between them. In DNA form, the CDR3 reads TGCAGCGTTGAAGACTCCCGGGGCAGGGAGGCCAATGAGCAGTTCTTC. It specifies CSVEDSRGREANEQFF.

This sequence joins TRBV7-2 and TRBJ2-1; 9 nucleotides agree with TRBD2. The CDR3 spans 16 residues. CDR1 and CDR2 (germline): SGHTA, FQGNSA. V lost 1 base and J lost 5; bases outside the gene matches: 6. The CDR3 loop is CASSLGGSGRHNEQFF. CDR3 DNA: TGTGCCAGCAGCTTAGGAGGTAGCGGGAGACACAATGAGCAGTTCTTC.

The V gene is TRBV29-1, the J gene TRBJ1-5; 7 nucleotides line up with TRBD1. This CDR3 is built from 13 residues. Germline values: CDR1 SQVTM, CDR2 ANQGSEA. Trimming took 5 bases from V and 3 from J; bases not matched to a gene: 4. CDR3 DNA sequence: TGCAGCGTTTCCGACAGGGTCAATCAGCCCCAGCATTTT. The encoded protein is CSVSDRVNQPQHF.

This clonotype has a count of ten or more. Here the CDR3 DNA reads TGTGCCAGCGGTCTAGCGGGAGTTCCCTACAATGAGCAGTTCTTC. It codes for CASGLAGVPYNEQFF. J is TRBJ2-1 and V is TRBV27, with 10 positions matching TRBD2. Trimming took 8 bases from V and 2 from J; bases not matched to a gene: 6. Looked up from germline, CDR1 is MNHEY and CDR2 is SMNVEV (reference sequence). The CDR3 is made up of 15 amino acids.

This clonotype was counted only a few times. The chain recombines TRBV3-1 with TRBJ2-1; D uncertain. Germline-derived CDR1 and CDR2 are LGHDT and YNNKEL (reference sequence). The CDR3 has 16 amino acids. Trimming shortened V by 6 bases and J by 2 bases, and 17 bases separated the two germline ends. The CDR3 reads CASRDAATLPYNEQFF. The CDR3 bases are TGTGCCAGCAGAGATGCTGCGACCCTGCCCTACAATGAGCAGTTCTTC.

There are a few counts of this clonotype. This rearrangement joins TRBV6-1 to TRBJ1-1; the match to TRBD1 covers 9 bases. The CDR3 is 14 residues long. Germline lookup yields CDR1 MNHNS and CDR2 SASEGT. Trimming removed 5 bases from V and 5 bases from J; junction bases left unmatched: 6. CDR3 loop: CASSLWDRATEAFF. CDR3 coding DNA: TGTGCCAGCAGTTTGTGGGACAGGGCTACTGAAGCTTTCTTT.

This clonotype was found many times. The J gene is TRBJ2-1, the V gene TRBV4-1, with a tentative D call TRBD1 (6 bases). Germline CDR1 MGHRA, CDR2 YSYEKL. V was cut by 0 bases and J by 9 bases, with 15 bases left in between. The CDR3 is 15 residues long. The CDR3, as DNA: TGCGCCAGCAGCCAAGATCCGTTAGGCAGGGGTGAGCAGTTCTTC. As protein: CASSQDPLGRGEQFF.

This clonotype was observed many times. CDR3 bases: TGCAGTGCTAGAGATGGACAGGGGATCGATGGCTACACCTTC. This sequence encodes CSARDGQGIDGYTF. This chain connects TRBV20-1 to TRBJ1-2, with TRBD1 identical over 9 bases. The CDR3 loop spans 14 amino acids. Germline-derived CDR1 and CDR2 are DFQATT and SNEGSKA (reference sequence). V lost 0 bases and J lost 6; bases outside the gene matches: 5.

The chain combines TRBV29-1 with TRBJ2-1; D is ambiguous. The germline V gene has CDR1 SQVTM and CDR2 ANQGSEA. Trimming took 6 bases from V and 0 from J, leaving 12 bases between them. This CDR3 comprises 14 residues. The DNA of the CDR3 is TGCAGCGTAGTCCAGTGGAGCTCCTACAATGAGCAGTTCTTC. Translating it yields CSVVQWSSYNEQFF.

This clonotype occurred many times. The gene calls are TRBV20-1 and TRBJ2-3; TRBD2 aligns across 14 bases. This CDR3 has 16 amino acids. J lost 4 bases, V lost 6 bases, and 9 bases had no gene match. Germline CDR1 reads DFQATT; CDR2 reads SNEGSKA (reference sequence). The CDR3 region has the DNA TGCAGTGCCGGGACTAGCGGGAGCAATTCCCCAGATACGCAGTATTTT. This encodes CSAGTSGSNSPDTQYF.

At least ten counts were recorded for this clonotype. This chain uses TRBV2 with TRBJ2-1; TRBD2 agrees at 11 bases. The germline V gene encodes CDR1 SNHLY and CDR2 FYNNEI. The CDR3 is 15 amino acids. V shed 5 bases, J shed 5 bases, and the junction held 5 bases outside the gene matches. CDR3 region: CASSYGTSGHNEQFF. The CDR3 DNA sequence: TGTGCCAGCAGTTATGGGACTAGCGGACACAATGAGCAGTTCTTC.

This clonotype was counted between two and nine times. V is TRBV19 and J is TRBJ2-1, with 11 bases identical to TRBD1. This CDR3 spans 17 amino acids. The germline V gene encodes CDR1 LNHDA and CDR2 SQIVND (reference sequence). Trimming took 6 bases from V and 4 from J; bases not matched to a gene: 11. The CDR3 loop reads CASRRTGGFANYNEQFF. The CDR3 DNA reads as TGTGCCAGTAGAAGGACAGGGGGCTTCGCCAATTACAATGAGCAGTTCTTC.

The genes are TRBV28 and TRBJ2-1; 7 nucleotides match TRBD2. Losses at the gene ends were 8 bases for V and 2 bases for J; bases not matched to a gene: 6. CDR3 length: 14 amino acids. Germline CDR1 reads MDHEN; CDR2 reads SYDVKM. The chain's CDR3 is CASGLAGPYNEQFF. DNA of the CDR3: TGTGCCAGCGGATTAGCGGGTCCCTACAATGAGCAGTTCTTC.

This clonotype was observed a few times. J is TRBJ1-5 and V is TRBV4-1; D is possibly TRBD1 (5 bases). V lost 0 bases and J lost 7, with 10 bases in between. Germline CDR1 MGHRA, CDR2 YSYEKL. This CDR3 spans 14 amino acids. The CDR3 reads CASSQEFREQPQHF. CDR3 nucleotide sequence: TGCGCCAGCAGCCAAGAGTTCAGGGAACAGCCCCAGCATTTT.

This clonotype was observed a single time. The gene calls are TRBV12-3 or TRBV12-4 and TRBJ2-7; D tentatively fits TRBD1 or TRBD2 (5 bases each). Trimming pared 5 bases from V and 7 bases from J, leaving 21 bases between. The CDR3 runs to 15 residues. Here the CDR3 reads CASSVGTLFNAEQYF. The DNA of the CDR3 is TGTGCCAGCAGTGTCGGGACGCTCTTCAACGCGGAGCAGTACTTC.